The 27 T cell receptor beta chains below come from one sample, sequenced in a study of T cell clonotyping in hematopoietic cell transplantation. The data were produced by immunoSEQ multiplex PCR, yet TCRdb's version contains in-frame clones alone and is incomplete. The table records around 15,000 clones, about 83% of them present only once. Sample: PBMCs, taken 100 days after allogeneic stem cell transplant. The receptor source for this set is a male patient aged 55 to 70 who had an allogeneic stem cell transplant from a related donor, so the T cells may come from the graft donor. Some clones in this sample may be carry-over from other donors' samples.

The genes are TRBV7-3 and TRBJ2-2; 12 bases match TRBD2. J gave up 4 bases and V 5 bases, and 2 bases lay outside the gene matches. The CDR3 is 15 residues long. Germline V gene data show CDR1 as SGHTA and CDR2 as FQGTGA. The CDR3: CASSPSGGATGELFF. CDR3 bases: TGTGCCAGCAGCCCTAGCGGGGGGGCCACCGGGGAGCTGTTTTTT.

This clone has a single count. This sequence joins TRBV11-3 and TRBJ2-2, with D perhaps matching TRBD1 or TRBD2 (5 bases each). Trimming cost V 9 bases and J 0 bases, with 14 bases left between them. The CDR3 contains 15 residues. Germline CDR1 and CDR2: SGHNT and YENEEA. CDR3: CASLPGRPNTGELFF. The CDR3, as DNA: TGTGCCAGTCTCCCGGGACGGCCGAACACCGGGGAGCTGTTTTTT.

The CDR3 region is CASGTFQETQYF. CDR3 sequence (DNA): TGTGCCAGCGGGACCTTCCAAGAGACCCAGTACTTC. The chain employs TRBV6-5 and TRBJ2-5, with D perhaps TRBD1 or TRBD2 (5 bases each). The CDR3 has 12 residues. The germline gives CDR1 MNHEY, CDR2 SVGAGI. V was trimmed by 8 bases and J by 1 base, leaving 8 bases between them.

CDR3 in DNA: TGTGCCAGCAGCCAAGAAGGGGGGCCGACAGATACGCAGTATTTT. Its protein product is CASSQEGGPTDTQYF. This sequence joins TRBV4-2 and TRBJ2-3, with D possibly called TRBD1 or TRBD2 (6 bases each). With 0 bases removed from V and 3 bases from J, the gap between germline ends came to 10 bases. Germline-derived CDR1 and CDR2 are LGHNA and YNFKEQ. This CDR3 contains 15 residues.

The CDR3 coding sequence is TGTGCCAGCAGCTTTGCGCGAAGGCCTTTTAATCCCTACGAGCAGTACTTC. It is translated as CASSFARRPFNPYEQYF. V is TRBV11-3 and J is TRBJ2-7; D gene uncertain. Germline lookup yields CDR1 SGHNT and CDR2 YENEEA. CDR3 length: 17 amino acids. V was pared by 3 bases and J by 2 bases, with 20 bases between. Variable domain in full (rest from reference TRBV11-3 and TRBJ2-7): EAGVVQSPRYKIIEKKQPVAFWCNPISGHNTLYWYLQNLGQGPELLIRYENEEAVDDSQLPKDRFSAERLKGVDSTLKIQPAELGDSAVYLCASSFARRPFNPYEQYFGPGTRLTVT.

The V gene is TRBV29-1, the J gene TRBJ2-1, with D perhaps matching TRBD2 (5 bases). In germline, CDR1 is SQVTM, CDR2 ANQGSEA. Between the trimmed V and J ends, which lost 6 bases and 8 bases, there was a span of 14 bases. This CDR3 has 12 amino acids. CDR3 DNA sequence: TGCAGCGTAAAAGCGGTGTTCGATGAGCAGTTCTTC. Protein product: CSVKAVFDEQFF.

The chain recombines TRBV30 with TRBJ2-6; 7 bases line up with TRBD1. The CDR3 loop spans 16 amino acids. Germline CDR1 is GTSNPN and CDR2 is SVGIG (reference sequence). V was pared by 4 bases and J by 0 bases, with 6 bases of the junction left unmatched. The CDR3 DNA sequence: TGTGCCTGGATAGGACAGGATTTCTCTGGGGCCAACGTCCTGACTTTC. Translation: CAWIGQDFSGANVLTF.

CDR3: CASRTDRNQPQHF. CDR3 bases: TGTGCCAGCAGGACAGACCGCAATCAGCCCCAGCATTTT. V is TRBV6-5 and J is TRBJ1-5, with D possibly being TRBD1 (5 bases). Germline V CDR1 and CDR2: MNHEY, SVGAGI. The CDR3 totals 13 residues. V was trimmed by 6 bases and J by 2 bases, leaving 8 bases between them.

This chain connects TRBV4-1 to TRBJ1-5, with TRBD1 matching 12 bases. Germline CDR1 reads MGHRA; CDR2 reads YSYEKL. V was pared by 0 bases and J by 9 bases, with 3 bases of the junction left unmatched. This CDR3 comprises 15 residues. CDR3 protein: CASSQDGTGGWPQHF. The CDR3 bases are TGCGCCAGCAGCCAAGACGGGACAGGGGGCTGGCCCCAGCATTTT.

V gene TRBV5-1 combines with J gene TRBJ1-2; tentatively, D is TRBD1 (6 bases). Germline V lookup: CDR1 SGHRS, CDR2 YFSETQ. This CDR3 contains 13 residues. V dropped 0 bases and J dropped 4 bases, with 7 bases sitting between them. CDR3 in amino acids: CASSLGTVYGYTF. In DNA, the CDR3 is TGCGCCAGCAGCTTGGGGACAGTCTATGGCTACACCTTC.

This clone was found once. This chain joins TRBV6-1 and TRBJ2-7, with 8 bases fitting TRBD1. Per germline, CDR1 MNHNS and CDR2 SASEGT. CDR3 length: 15 amino acids. The V segment lost 3 bases and the J segment 4 bases; nucleotides outside the gene matches: 8. DNA for the CDR3: TGTGCCAGCAGTGAGGCAGGGGGCGGAGGGTACGAGCAGTACTTC. Translated: CASSEAGGGGYEQYF.

The chain links TRBV28 to TRBJ1-2; D not resolved. Per germline, CDR1 MDHEN and CDR2 SYDVKM. CDR3 length: 12 amino acids. The V end lost 6 bases, the J end lost 3 bases, and 8 bases lay between the germline ends. CDR3 sequence: CASREGHYGYTF. For the CDR3, the DNA is TGTGCCAGCAGGGAAGGGCACTATGGCTACACCTTC.

The V call is TRBV19, the J call TRBJ1-3; D is perhaps TRBD1 (6 bases). This CDR3 is built from 14 residues. The V and J ends lost 7 bases and 1 base respectively, with 11 bases between them. Germline V CDR1 and CDR2: LNHDA, SQIVND (reference sequence). CDR3 nucleotide sequence: TGTGCCAGTAAACCAGGGGATTCTGGAAACACCATATATTTT. Amino acid sequence: CASKPGDSGNTIYF.

The genes are TRBV5-4 and TRBJ2-5; 8 bases match TRBD1. CDR1 and CDR2 from the germline V gene are SGHNT and YYREEE (reference sequence). Losses at the gene ends were 4 bases for V and 4 bases for J; bases not matched to a gene: 6. The CDR3 extends over 14 amino acids. The CDR3 is CASSTGQARETQYF. The CDR3 DNA is TGTGCCAGCAGCACGGGACAGGCTCGAGAGACCCAGTACTTC.

The sample holds one count of this clone. The rearrangement uses TRBV6-5 and TRBJ1-2; D remains unclear. CDR1 is MNHEY, CDR2 SVGAGI, per germline. V lost 2 bases, J lost 2 bases, and 9 bases lay in between. The CDR3 contains 14 residues. The CDR3 DNA reads TGTGCCAGCAGTTACCTGAGCCAGAACTATGGCTACACCTTC. Its protein is CASSYLSQNYGYTF.

A single count supports this clone. The chain links TRBV4-3 to TRBJ1-6, with D perhaps matching TRBD1 (5 bases). The germline gives CDR1 LGHNA, CDR2 YSLEER. Trimming cost V 0 bases and J 11 bases, with 14 bases left between them. The CDR3 consists of 15 residues. The CDR3 coding sequence is TGCGCCAGCAGCCAAGAGGGACTCCGGGGGACACCCCTCCACTTT. Translation gives CASSQEGLRGTPLHF.

The V gene is TRBV18, the J gene TRBJ2-7, with 7 bases identical to TRBD1. The CDR3 runs 14 residues. V gave up 2 bases and J gave up 3 bases; unmatched junction bases: 4. Germline V gene sequence: CDR1 KGHSH, CDR2 LQKENI. CDR3 DNA: TGTGCCAGCTCACCAGTAAGGACAGGCTACGAGCAGTACTTC. Protein: CASSPVRTGYEQYF.

The chain uses TRBV19 and TRBJ2-1; TRBD2 matches at 8 bases. With 4 bases clipped from V and 6 bases from J, the junction kept 5 bases outside the gene matches. The CDR3 length is 14 residues. Germline V gene lookup returns CDR1 LNHDA and CDR2 SQIVND (reference sequence). Here the CDR3 reads CASSKVGGGNEQFF. The CDR3 DNA reads TGTGCCAGTAGTAAGGTCGGGGGGGGCAATGAGCAGTTCTTC.

V and J are TRBV7-2 and TRBJ2-7; D unclear. CDR1 and CDR2 from the germline V gene are SGHTA and FQGNSA. V lost 0 bases and J lost 0, with 3 bases in between. The CDR3 runs 13 residues. The chain's CDR3 is CASSLALSYEQYF. CDR3 in DNA: TGTGCCAGCAGCTTAGCTCTCTCCTACGAGCAGTACTTC.

The rearrangement uses TRBV19 and TRBJ2-3; a weak D match, TRBD1 (6 bases). V gave up 3 bases and J gave up 5 bases, with 15 bases separating them. From germline, CDR1 is LNHDA and CDR2 SQIVND (reference sequence). The CDR3 is made up of 15 amino acids. The CDR3 sequence is CASSILSGVIDTQYF. CDR3 bases: TGTGCCAGTAGTATTCTCTCAGGGGTTATAGATACGCAGTATTTT.

Details on this clone: A junction boundary mismatches the germline segment, possibly from a read error. J is TRBJ2-2 and V is TRBV5-4, with D perhaps matching TRBD2 (5 bases). From germline, CDR1 is SGHNT and CDR2 YYREEE (reference sequence). The CDR3 sequence is 12 residues long. The CDR3 region has the DNA TGTGCCAGCAGCCTTACCAATGGGGAGTTGTTTTTT. Protein product: CASSLTNGELFF.

The CDR3 protein is CASSPRASGAGNTIYF. CDR3 nucleotides: TGTGCCAGCAGCCCGCGCGCTTCAGGGGCTGGAAACACCATATATTTT. The chain couples TRBV7-3 to TRBJ1-3; tentatively, D is TRBD1 (6 bases). V was pared by 5 bases and J by 2 bases, with 16 bases between. CDR3 size: 16 residues. Per the germline V gene, CDR1 is SGHTA and CDR2 is FQGTGA.

J is TRBJ2-1 and V is TRBV27; TRBD1 agrees at 11 bases. The trim removed 4 bases at V and 9 bases at J, leaving 8 bases unmatched. Per germline, CDR1 MNHEY and CDR2 SMNVEV (reference sequence). The CDR3 runs to 15 residues. CDR3 DNA sequence: TGTGCCAGCAGTTCACCGGGACAGGGGGTTATTGAGCAGTTCTTC. Translating it yields CASSSPGQGVIEQFF.

The chain has TRBV28 and TRBJ2-6; possible D gene TRBD2, 6 bases. The J call could be wrong; TRBJ2-7 is a better fit for the DNA end. The germline V gene has CDR1 MDHEN and CDR2 SYDVKM. CDR3 length: 13 amino acids. CDR3 protein: CASRMDYRYEQYF. CDR3 in DNA: TGTGCCAGCCGTATGGACTACCGCTACGAGCAGTACTTC.

This clone has a single count. This rearrangement joins TRBV6-4 to TRBJ2-2; a possible D gene is TRBD2 (6 bases). V was trimmed by 0 bases and J by 4 bases, leaving 9 bases between them. Germline V lookup: CDR1 MRHNA, CDR2 SNTAGT. This CDR3 comprises 15 residues. The CDR3 sequence: CASSDSRDFTGELFF. In DNA, the CDR3 is TGTGCCAGCAGTGACTCCCGGGACTTCACCGGGGAGCTGTTTTTT.

This clone showed up just a few times. The chain has TRBV10-3 and TRBJ2-2; no reliable D call. Trimming removed 4 bases at V and 0 bases at J, with 3 bases between. This CDR3 spans 13 amino acids. CDR1 and CDR2 from the germline V gene are ENHRY and SYGVKD. In DNA, the CDR3 is TGTGCCATCAGTGGGACGAACACCGGGGAGCTGTTTTTT. Protein sequence: CAISGTNTGELFF.

CDR3 protein: CASSPRQPLYGYTF. CDR3 sequence (DNA): TGCGCCAGCAGCCCACGACAGCCCCTCTATGGCTACACCTTC. The V gene is TRBV4-1, the J gene TRBJ1-2, with a weak D call TRBD1 (5 bases). Deletions cut 4 bases from V and 4 bases from J, with 13 bases between. The length of the CDR3 is 14 residues. Germline CDR1 and CDR2: MGHRA and YSYEKL.